A selection of T cell receptor beta chains follows, all from one sample in a study of shared clonotypes between healthy human individuals. Method: immunoSEQ multiplex PCR; TCRdb's copy keeps in-frame clones and lacks some. The data contain hundreds of thousands of clones, 95% to 96% of them singletons. Sequences were obtained from naive CD8+ T cells sorted from blood. Receptors were obtained from a woman aged 30 to 39 in good health. The CDR3 runs from the conserved cysteine through the conserved F or W. A D gene is named only where the DNA matches it firmly. Clone sizes are given selectively: once, few, many, or a class where the clone is expanded.

TRBV13	TRBJ2-3	TRBD1	.	CASSHRDRGNTDTQYF	TGTGCCAGCAGCCACCGGGACAGGGGTAACACAGATACGCAGTATTTT
TRBV7-8	TRBJ2-1	TRBD2	.	CASSGSGLYYNEQFF	TGTGCCAGCAGCGGTAGCGGGCTCTACTACAATGAGCAGTTCTTC
TRBV2	TRBJ1-1	.	.	CASSSIEAFF	TGTGCCAGCAGTAGTATCGAAGCTTTCTTT
TRBV9	TRBJ1-3	.	.	CASCGETGNTIYF	TGTGCCAGCTGCGGGGAAACTGGAAACACCATATATTTT
TRBV11-2	TRBJ2-3	.	.	CASSDVADTQYF	TGTGCCAGCAGCGACGTGGCAGATACGCAGTATTTT
TRBV21-1	TRBJ2-7	.	.	CASSQVGYYEQYF	TGTGCCAGCAGCCAAGTTGGGTACTACGAGCAGTACTTC
TRBV21-1	TRBJ2-3	.	.	CASSKARTTDTQYF	TGTGCCAGCAGCAAAGCACGGACCACAGATACGCAGTATTTT
TRBV5-1	TRBJ2-5	TRBD1	.	CASREDRNQETQYF	TGCGCCAGCAGAGAGGACAGGAATCAAGAGACCCAGTACTTC
TRBV16	TRBJ1-2	TRBD1	.	CASSHGRGRGYGYTF	TGTGCCAGCAGCCATGGCAGGGGGCGAGGGTATGGCTACACCTTC
TRBV11-2	TRBJ2-5	.	.	CASSLEASPQETQYF	TGTGCCAGCAGCTTAGAGGCTAGCCCTCAAGAGACCCAGTACTTC
TRBV5-1	TRBJ1-5	.	.	CASNLPNRFSYSNQPQHF	TGCGCCAGCAACTTACCAAACAGATTCTCTTATAGCAATCAGCCCCAGCATTTT
TRBV5-6	TRBJ2-7	TRBD1	.	CASSLGTGGYEQYF	TGTGCCAGCAGCTTGGGGACAGGGGGCTACGAGCAGTACTTC
TRBV7-2	TRBJ2-7	TRBD2	once	CASSILAGEGEQYF	TGTGCCAGCAGCATACTAGCGGGAGAGGGCGAGCAGTACTTC
TRBV6-5	TRBJ1-5	.	.	CASSAKGGQPQHF	TGTGCCAGCAGCGCTAAGGGCGGTCAGCCCCAGCATTTT
TRBV9	TRBJ2-7	TRBD2	.	CASSVLADSYEQYF	TGTGCCAGCAGCGTACTAGCGGACTCCTACGAGCAGTACTTC
TRBV10-3	TRBJ2-1	TRBD2	.	CAISLAGGPNEQFF	TGTGCCATCAGTCTAGCGGGAGGGCCCAATGAGCAGTTCTTC
TRBV30	TRBJ2-7	.	.	CAWSARGPYEQYF	TGTGCCTGGAGTGCCAGGGGCCCCTACGAGCAGTACTTC
TRBV28	TRBJ1-1	.	.	CASSLVRRTEAFF	TGTGCCAGCAGTTTGGTGAGGAGAACTGAAGCTTTCTTT
TRBV7-8	TRBJ2-6	TRBD2	.	CASSEGLAGRSSGANVLTF	TGTGCCAGCAGCGAGGGACTAGCGGGCCGGAGCTCTGGGGCCAACGTCCTGACTTTC
TRBV4-1	TRBJ2-3	TRBD2	.	CASSQSGLAGGTDTQYF	TGCGCCAGCAGCCAAAGCGGGCTAGCGGGAGGCACAGATACGCAGTATTTT
TRBV7-8	TRBJ1-1	.	.	CASSLDPRDLLMNTEAFF	TGTGCCAGCAGCCTAGATCCCCGGGACCTCCTCATGAACACTGAAGCTTTCTTT
TRBV13	TRBJ1-5	.	.	CASSQGTRGRQPQHF	TGTGCCAGCAGCCAAGGTACCCGGGGGAGACAGCCCCAGCATTTT
TRBV9	TRBJ1-2	TRBD1	.	CASSHLGTGGYGYTF	TGTGCCAGCAGCCACTTAGGGACAGGGGGTTATGGCTACACCTTC
TRBV5-1	TRBJ1-2	TRBD1	.	CASSPRDRVSSTNYGYTF	TGCGCCAGCAGCCCGCGCGACAGGGTCTCATCTACTAACTATGGCTACACCTTC